This T cell receptor beta chain was identified in a study of spatial heterogeneity in lung cancer. TCRdb recomputed calls from the 5' RACE reads with MiXCR, one row per CDR3 protein. The repertoire holds about 82,000 distinct CDR3 sequences, with over 10% as singletons. The time point: sample taken at primary tumor resection. Whole RNA came from tumor, nontumor lung or frozen PBMC and was sequenced without being sorted. The cohort: around 79 early-stage, untreated non-small cell lung cancer patients. This clonotype appeared a few times. This CDR3 has 15 residues. CDR1 and CDR2 (germline): MNHEY, SVGEGT. V trimming: 5 bases; J trimming: 1 base; junction bases outside the gene matches: 3.

The clonotype comes from a male donor with early-stage non-small cell lung cancer. The chain combines TRBV6-2 or TRBV6-3 with TRBJ2-2, with 8 nucleotides matching TRBD1. Sequences were derived from PBMCs, sampled at surgery. CDR3 coding DNA: TGTGCCAGCAGTAAAGGGACAGGGAACACCGGGGAGCTGTTTTTT. It is translated as CASSKGTGNTGELFF.